The TCR beta chain described here comes from a study of identical twins. CDR3 length equals 15 residues. The germline gives CDR1 SQVTM, CDR2 ANQGSEA. J was trimmed by 1 base and V by 1 base; bases with no gene match: 6. TCRdb redid the calling of the 5' RACE reads with MiXCR, one entry per CDR3 protein. The sample holds fewer than 650,000 distinct CDR3 sequences; roughly 9.5% are singletons and the top ten take around 3%. A few counts support this clonotype. This same sample was also taken into another study, of yellow fever vaccine responses in identical twins.

The J gene is TRBJ2-5, the V gene TRBV29-1; TRBD2 agrees at 7 bases. The sample consisted of PBMCs. The sequence was collected from a young woman in good health. The CDR3 sequence: CSVEGLAALQETQYF. The CDR3 bases are TGCAGCGTTGAAGGGCTAGCGGCCCTCCAAGAGACCCAGTACTTC.